A selection of T cell receptor beta chains follows, all from one sample in a study of blood T cell repertoires in COVID-19. This table comes from immunoSEQ multiplex PCR, and its TCRdb copy is limited to in-frame clones, with some not included. The sample includes about 47,000 clones, roughly 90% of them seen just once. The sample comprised peripheral blood. These receptors were obtained from an elderly man with active or convalescent COVID-19. Both conserved end residues are part of each CDR3. A D gene is named only where the DNA matches it firmly. The size of a clone is reported for some rows only, either as once, few or many, or as a class for expanded clones.

v_gene: TRBV7-2; d_gene: TRBD2; j_gene: TRBJ2-1; abundance: .; CDR3nt: TGTGCCAGCAGCTTAGTGGTAGCGGGGGGCAATGAGCAGTTCTTC; CDR3aa: CASSLVVAGGNEQFF
v_gene: TRBV2; d_gene: .; j_gene: TRBJ1-5; abundance: .; CDR3nt: TGTGCCAGCTCCTGGGGGGGAGACAATCAGCCCCAGCATTTT; CDR3aa: CASSWGGDNQPQHF
v_gene: TRBV11-2; d_gene: TRBD1; j_gene: TRBJ2-5; abundance: .; CDR3nt: TGTGCCAGCAGCTCACTGGGACAGGTTCAAGAGACCCAGTACTTC; CDR3aa: CASSSLGQVQETQYF
v_gene: TRBV19; d_gene: .; j_gene: TRBJ2-1; abundance: .; CDR3nt: TGTGCCACAACTTCTCTCAATGAGCAGTTCTTC; CDR3aa: CATTSLNEQFF
v_gene: TRBV7-9; d_gene: .; j_gene: TRBJ1-2; abundance: .; CDR3nt: TGTGCCAGCAGCCCTATAACAGTCCAGGGCTACACCTTC; CDR3aa: CASSPITVQGYTF
v_gene: TRBV7-2; d_gene: .; j_gene: TRBJ1-2; abundance: .; CDR3nt: TGTGCCAGCAGCCCCCCGGGGGAGGGGCGCTACACCTTC; CDR3aa: CASSPPGEGRYTF
v_gene: TRBV7-2; d_gene: .; j_gene: TRBJ2-3; abundance: .; CDR3nt: TGTGCCAGCAGCTTAGTTGGAGCGGACACAGATACGCAGTATTTT; CDR3aa: CASSLVGADTDTQYF
v_gene: TRBV3-1/TRBV3-2; d_gene: TRBD1; j_gene: TRBJ1-1; abundance: .; CDR3nt: TGTGCCAGCAGCCACCAGGGGGCTGAAGCTTTCTTT; CDR3aa: CASSHQGAEAFF
v_gene: TRBV18; d_gene: TRBD1; j_gene: TRBJ1-2; abundance: .; CDR3nt: TGTGCCAGCTCACCCCAGACCGCGGGACAGGGGGGGAACTATGGCTACACCTTC; CDR3aa: CASSPQTAGQGGNYGYTF
v_gene: TRBV6-5; d_gene: .; j_gene: TRBJ1-6; abundance: few; CDR3nt: TGTGCCAGCAGTTACACTTACTACTCAAGGGGTTCACCCCTCCACTTT; CDR3aa: CASSYTYYSRGSPLHF
v_gene: TRBV6-1; d_gene: .; j_gene: TRBJ2-5; abundance: once; CDR3nt: TGTGCCAGCAGTGAATATAAAAGACAGAAGTACCAAGAGACCCAGTACTTC; CDR3aa: CASSEYKRQKYQETQYF
v_gene: TRBV19; d_gene: .; j_gene: TRBJ1-6; abundance: once; CDR3nt: TGTGCCAGTAGTATGACCGGGGGTGATTCACCCCTCCACTTT; CDR3aa: CASSMTGGDSPLHF
v_gene: TRBV2; d_gene: .; j_gene: TRBJ2-7; abundance: .; CDR3nt: TGTGCCAGCAGTGACCGAGTTGGGCTCCCAAGCTCCTACGAGCAGTACTTC; CDR3aa: CASSDRVGLPSSYEQYF
v_gene: TRBV6-6; d_gene: .; j_gene: TRBJ1-4; abundance: once; CDR3nt: TGTGCCAGCAGTTACTGGGCAGGCTTAAATGAAAAACTGTTTTTT; CDR3aa: CASSYWAGLNEKLFF